This T cell receptor beta chain was obtained from a study of human T cells and chemical hapten exposure. TCRdb re-analysed the RACE reads in MiXCR, keeping a single row per CDR3 protein. In the table there are just over 95,000 distinct CDR3 sequences, roughly a quarter of which are singletons. Time point specified: patch test 3, about 24 weeks after DPC sensitization. Specified treatment: therapeutic diphenylcyclopropenone sensitization with weekly scalp DPC. V gave up 2 bases and J gave up 4 bases; unmatched junction bases: 6. CDR3 length: 15 amino acids. CDR1 SGHRS and CDR2 YFSETQ come from the germline V gene.

The specimen was whole blood, collected in connection with sensitization to the hapten diphenylcyclopropenone (DPC). V and J are TRBV5-1 and TRBJ2-5; 9 positions agree with TRBD1. The TCR was taken from a man aged 40-49 years with alopecia areata. Some clones in this sample may be carry-over from other donors' samples. The CDR3 region has the DNA TGCGCCAGCAGCTTCAACAGGGGGCGATCAGAGACCCAGTACTTC. Protein product: CASSFNRGRSETQYF. Full variable domain (remainder filled in from reference TRBV5-1 and TRBJ2-5): KAGVTQTPRYLIKTRGQQVTLSCSPISGHRSVSWYQQTPGQGLQFLFEYFSETQRNKGNFPGRFSGRQFSNSRSEMNVSTLELGDSALYLCASSFNRGRSETQYFGPGTRLLVL.